A selection of T cell receptor beta chains follows, all from one sample in a study of blood T cell repertoires in COVID-19. Here immunoSEQ multiplex PCR was the method, and the copy in TCRdb shows in-frame clones only, minus some. The table lists 70,000 to 80,000 clones, approximately 90% of them singletons. The sample was peripheral blood. The receptors derive from a woman aged 60-75 years with active COVID-19. The CDR3 runs from the conserved cysteine through the conserved F or W. The D gene is left open where the match is weak. A clone size is listed for some rows: how often the clone was seen (once, few, many), or a class if it is expanded.

clone size: -
D gene: -
V gene: TRBV9
J gene: TRBJ2-5
CDR3 protein: CASSPRLEGSGETQYF
CDR3 DNA: TGTGCCAGCAGCCCTCGACTAGAGGGGTCAGGGGAGACCCAGTACTTC

clone size: few
D gene: TRBD1
V gene: TRBV4-1
J gene: TRBJ1-4
CDR3 protein: CASSLTPGTADEKLFF
CDR3 DNA: TGCGCCAGCAGCCTCACCCCCGGGACAGCTGATGAAAAACTGTTTTTT

clone size: -
D gene: -
V gene: TRBV5-1
J gene: TRBJ1-1
CDR3 protein: CASSLGRGTEAFF
CDR3 DNA: TGCGCCAGCAGCTTGGGCAGGGGCACTGAAGCTTTCTTT

clone size: -
D gene: -
V gene: TRBV12-5
J gene: TRBJ2-7
CDR3 protein: CASGLSLYEQYF
CDR3 DNA: TGTGCTAGTGGTTTGTCCCTCTACGAGCAGTACTTC

clone size: -
D gene: -
V gene: TRBV12-3/TRBV12-4
J gene: TRBJ1-1
CDR3 protein: CASGLFTEAFF
CDR3 DNA: TGTGCCAGCGGCCTGTTCACTGAAGCTTTCTTT

clone size: once
D gene: TRBD2
V gene: TRBV30
J gene: TRBJ2-7
CDR3 protein: CAWSSRPGTSGRIEGRAYEQYF
CDR3 DNA: TGTGCCTGGAGTTCGCGGCCCGGGACTAGCGGGAGGATAGAGGGGAGGGCCTACGAGCAGTACTTC

clone size: -
D gene: -
V gene: TRBV6-5
J gene: TRBJ1-2
CDR3 protein: CASSFGGLYGYTF
CDR3 DNA: TGTGCCAGCAGTTTTGGAGGCCTTTATGGCTACACCTTC

clone size: -
D gene: -
V gene: TRBV19
J gene: TRBJ2-6
CDR3 protein: CASSSDSSGANVLTF
CDR3 DNA: TGTGCCAGTAGCTCGGACAGCTCTGGGGCCAACGTCCTGACTTTC

clone size: -
D gene: TRBD2
V gene: TRBV2
J gene: TRBJ2-1
CDR3 protein: CATGLAGVNEQFF
CDR3 DNA: TGTGCCACTGGACTAGCGGGAGTTAATGAGCAGTTCTTC

clone size: -
D gene: TRBD2
V gene: TRBV7-9
J gene: TRBJ2-3
CDR3 protein: CASSLVTSGSTDTQYF
CDR3 DNA: TGTGCCAGCAGCTTAGTTACTAGCGGAAGCACAGATACGCAGTATTTT

clone size: -
D gene: -
V gene: TRBV28
J gene: TRBJ1-2
CDR3 protein: CASTQNYGYTF
CDR3 DNA: TGTGCCAGCACACAGAACTATGGCTACACCTTC

clone size: -
D gene: -
V gene: TRBV6-1
J gene: TRBJ2-5
CDR3 protein: CASSEAQAGKETQYF
CDR3 DNA: TGTGCCAGCAGTGAAGCGCAGGCCGGGAAAGAGACCCAGTACTTC

clone size: -
D gene: TRBD2
V gene: TRBV7-7
J gene: TRBJ2-1
CDR3 protein: CASSWRTSGTFAYNEQFF
CDR3 DNA: TGTGCCAGCAGCTGGCGGACTAGCGGGACCTTCGCCTACAATGAGCAGTTCTTC

clone size: -
D gene: -
V gene: TRBV4-1
J gene: TRBJ1-1
CDR3 protein: CASSQDSVPTEAFF
CDR3 DNA: TGCGCCAGCAGCCAAGATTCGGTCCCCACTGAAGCTTTCTTT

clone size: -
D gene: TRBD1
V gene: TRBV19
J gene: TRBJ1-4
CDR3 protein: CASSISTGRLRKLFF
CDR3 DNA: TGTGCCAGTAGTATTTCGACAGGGAGGTTAAGAAAACTGTTTTTT

clone size: -
D gene: TRBD2
V gene: TRBV27
J gene: TRBJ2-1
CDR3 protein: CASRRGGMWGEQFF
CDR3 DNA: TGTGCCAGCAGGCGGGGGGGTATGTGGGGTGAGCAGTTCTTC

clone size: once
D gene: -
V gene: TRBV19
J gene: TRBJ1-3
CDR3 protein: CASTGGGPGNTIYF
CDR3 DNA: TGTGCCAGTACTGGTGGAGGGCCGGGAAACACCATATATTTT

clone size: -
D gene: -
V gene: TRBV12-3/TRBV12-4
J gene: TRBJ1-5
CDR3 protein: CASSLGGLQPQHF
CDR3 DNA: TGTGCCAGCAGTTTAGGAGGGCTACAGCCCCAGCATTTT

clone size: few
D gene: TRBD2
V gene: TRBV6-1
J gene: TRBJ2-1
CDR3 protein: CASSEALGGGGRASGTYNEQFF
CDR3 DNA: TGTGCCAGCAGTGAAGCTCTCGGGGGTGGCGGGAGGGCCTCGGGGACTTACAATGAGCAGTTCTTC

clone size: -
D gene: -
V gene: TRBV6-6
J gene: TRBJ1-6
CDR3 protein: CASRGGSSYNSPLHF
CDR3 DNA: TGTGCTTCTCGGGGGGGGAGCTCCTATAATTCACCCCTCCACTTT

clone size: -
D gene: -
V gene: TRBV2
J gene: TRBJ1-1
CDR3 protein: CASHEGGGTTEAFF
CDR3 DNA: TGTGCCAGCCACGAGGGAGGGGGTACAACTGAAGCTTTCTTT

clone size: -
D gene: TRBD1
V gene: TRBV25-1
J gene: TRBJ2-1
CDR3 protein: CATGSGTGSYNEQFF
CDR3 DNA: TGTGCCACCGGGTCCGGGACAGGGTCGTACAATGAGCAGTTCTTC

clone size: -
D gene: -
V gene: TRBV10-3
J gene: TRBJ2-7
CDR3 protein: CAISESSGNGYEQYF
CDR3 DNA: TGTGCCATCAGTGAGTCGTCGGGGAACGGCTACGAGCAGTACTTC

clone size: -
D gene: TRBD1
V gene: TRBV5-6
J gene: TRBJ2-3
CDR3 protein: CASSLGTGADTQYF
CDR3 DNA: TGTGCCAGCAGCCTCGGGACAGGGGCAGATACGCAGTATTTT

clone size: -
D gene: TRBD1
V gene: TRBV19
J gene: TRBJ1-1
CDR3 protein: CASHPLNRGKGGVWAFF
CDR3 DNA: TGTGCCAGCCACCCCCTGAACAGGGGGAAAGGGGGAGTATGGGCTTTCTTT

clone size: -
D gene: -
V gene: TRBV28
J gene: TRBJ2-4
CDR3 protein: CASSPGGFENIQYF
CDR3 DNA: TGTGCCAGCAGCCCTGGGGGGTTCGAAAACATTCAGTACTTC

clone size: -
D gene: -
V gene: TRBV6-6
J gene: TRBJ2-1
CDR3 protein: CASSVQGNEQFF
CDR3 DNA: TGTGCCAGCAGTGTCCAGGGAAATGAGCAGTTCTTC

clone size: once
D gene: TRBD2
V gene: TRBV7-9
J gene: TRBJ2-5
CDR3 protein: CASRPLGLAGQETQYF
CDR3 DNA: TGTGCCAGCAGGCCCCTCGGACTAGCGGGTCAAGAGACCCAGTACTTC

clone size: -
D gene: TRBD2
V gene: TRBV6-5
J gene: TRBJ2-7
CDR3 protein: CASSYSTSGVSYEQYF
CDR3 DNA: TGTGCCAGCAGTTACTCTACTAGCGGGGTCTCCTACGAGCAGTACTTC

clone size: -
D gene: -
V gene: TRBV30
J gene: TRBJ1-2
CDR3 protein: CAWASEAGRVGGYTF
CDR3 DNA: TGTGCCTGGGCCTCGGAGGCAGGGAGGGTAGGTGGCTACACCTTC

clone size: -
D gene: TRBD1
V gene: TRBV27
J gene: TRBJ2-7
CDR3 protein: CASSYSNRGSYEQYF
CDR3 DNA: TGTGCCAGCAGTTACTCTAACAGGGGCTCCTACGAGCAGTACTTC

clone size: -
D gene: TRBD1
V gene: TRBV5-1
J gene: TRBJ1-4
CDR3 protein: CASGWTGGDEKLFF
CDR3 DNA: TGCGCCAGCGGGTGGACAGGAGGGGATGAAAAACTGTTTTTT

clone size: -
D gene: TRBD2
V gene: TRBV7-2
J gene: TRBJ2-3
CDR3 protein: CASSLGGSWADTQYF
CDR3 DNA: TGTGCCAGCAGCTTAGGCGGGAGCTGGGCAGATACGCAGTATTTT

clone size: -
D gene: -
V gene: TRBV28
J gene: TRBJ2-3
CDR3 protein: CASSLGGGRTDTQYF
CDR3 DNA: TGTGCCAGCAGTTTAGGAGGGGGCCGCACAGATACGCAGTATTTT

clone size: -
D gene: TRBD2
V gene: TRBV19
J gene: TRBJ2-2
CDR3 protein: CASSASGRAGELFF
CDR3 DNA: TGTGCCAGTAGTGCTAGCGGGAGGGCCGGGGAGCTGTTTTTT

clone size: few
D gene: TRBD2
V gene: TRBV6-2/TRBV6-3
J gene: TRBJ2-1
CDR3 protein: CASSLLAGVNEQFF
CDR3 DNA: TGTGCCAGCAGTTTGCTAGCGGGGGTTAATGAGCAGTTCTTC

clone size: -
D gene: -
V gene: TRBV9
J gene: TRBJ2-7
CDR3 protein: CASSPQVLSVNEQYF
CDR3 DNA: TGTGCCAGCAGCCCCCAGGTCCTTTCTGTCAACGAGCAGTACTTC

clone size: few
D gene: -
V gene: TRBV9
J gene: TRBJ2-5
CDR3 protein: CASSVGSGPVQERGTQYF
CDR3 DNA: TGTGCCAGCAGCGTAGGAAGCGGGCCAGTCCAAGAGCGAGGGACCCAGTACTTC

clone size: few
D gene: -
V gene: TRBV2
J gene: TRBJ2-2
CDR3 protein: CASSATRVGGLFF
CDR3 DNA: TGTGCCAGCAGTGCGACGCGGGTGGGGGGGCTGTTTTTT

clone size: -
D gene: -
V gene: TRBV28
J gene: TRBJ2-1
CDR3 protein: CASSYLSYNEQFF
CDR3 DNA: TGTGCCAGCAGTTATCTGTCCTACAATGAGCAGTTCTTC

clone size: -
D gene: -
V gene: TRBV19
J gene: TRBJ1-2
CDR3 protein: CASSIPPPRGYGYTF
CDR3 DNA: TGTGCCAGTAGTATCCCCCCCCCAAGGGGCTATGGCTACACCTTC

clone size: few
D gene: TRBD1
V gene: TRBV2
J gene: TRBJ1-4
CDR3 protein: CASSAQTGIKEKLFF
CDR3 DNA: TGTGCCAGCAGTGCCCAGACAGGGATCAAGGAAAAACTGTTTTTT

clone size: -
D gene: -
V gene: TRBV12-2
J gene: TRBJ1-5
CDR3 protein: CASRLEARDRESNQPQHF
CDR3 DNA: TGTGCAAGTCGCTTAGAGGCCCGGGACAGGGAGAGCAATCAGCCCCAGCATTTT

clone size: few
D gene: -
V gene: TRBV7-2
J gene: TRBJ2-5
CDR3 protein: CASSLGVWETQYF
CDR3 DNA: TGTGCCAGCAGCTTAGGAGTCTGGGAGACCCAGTACTTC

clone size: many
D gene: -
V gene: TRBV28
J gene: TRBJ1-5
CDR3 protein: CASRSGNQPQHF
CDR3 DNA: TGTGCCAGCCGTTCGGGCAATCAGCCCCAGCATTTT

clone size: -
D gene: TRBD1
V gene: TRBV2
J gene: TRBJ1-1
CDR3 protein: CASRTTGRNTEAFF
CDR3 DNA: TGTGCCAGCAGGACGACAGGGAGGAACACTGAAGCTTTCTTT

clone size: -
D gene: TRBD1
V gene: TRBV6-5
J gene: TRBJ1-2
CDR3 protein: CASSPGTGPYF
CDR3 DNA: TGTGCCAGCAGTCCCGGGACAGGCCCTTACTTC

clone size: -
D gene: TRBD1
V gene: TRBV5-1
J gene: TRBJ2-7
CDR3 protein: CASSLVQGVHEQYF
CDR3 DNA: TGCGCCAGCAGCTTGGTCCAGGGGGTCCACGAGCAGTACTTC

clone size: -
D gene: TRBD2
V gene: TRBV11-1
J gene: TRBJ2-7
CDR3 protein: CASSWGPGTSGYEQYF
CDR3 DNA: TGTGCCAGCAGCTGGGGTCCCGGGACTAGCGGCTACGAGCAGTACTTC

clone size: -
D gene: -
V gene: TRBV19
J gene: TRBJ2-2
CDR3 protein: CASSVQGTNTGELFF
CDR3 DNA: TGTGCCAGTAGTGTACAGGGAACGAACACCGGGGAGCTGTTTTTT

clone size: -
D gene: TRBD1
V gene: TRBV5-1
J gene: TRBJ2-7
CDR3 protein: CASSLQGGEQYF
CDR3 DNA: TGCGCCAGCAGCTTACAGGGGGGTGAGCAGTACTTC